The 32 T cell receptor beta chains presented below share a single source sample, sequenced in a study of cytomegalovirus exposure and HLA in healthy donors. Primers for the PCR totalled 60 Vbeta and 13 Jbeta. Here immunoSEQ multiplex PCR was the method, and the copy in TCRdb shows in-frame clones only, minus some. There are 150,000 to 200,000 clones in the sample; roughly 80% occur only once, and more than 2% lies in the top ten. Specimen: PBMCs. The receptors originated from a man between 50 and 59 years old in good health and CMV-seropositive.

For the CDR3, the DNA is TGTGCCAGCAGCTTGGCGGGGGGCCGGGAGCAGTTCTTC. It codes for CASSLAGGREQFF. The genes are TRBV5-6 and TRBJ2-1; maybe TRBD2 (7 bases). The CDR3 totals 13 residues. The germline gives CDR1 SGHDT, CDR2 YYEEEE. Trimming took 0 bases from V and 10 from J, leaving 11 bases between them.

The chain uses TRBV6-5 and TRBJ1-2; D is possibly TRBD1 (6 bases). CDR3 length equals 14 residues. Trimming left V 6 bases short and J 4 bases short, with 15 bases between. Per the germline V gene, CDR1 is MNHEY and CDR2 is SVGAGI. CDR3 amino acids: CASRGAGAFYGYTF. The DNA for the CDR3 is TGTGCCAGCAGAGGGGCAGGGGCTTTCTATGGCTACACCTTC.

This chain connects TRBV28 to TRBJ1-5; 7 bases line up with TRBD1. Unmatched junction bases numbered 7, after V lost 5 bases and J lost 0 bases. Germline values: CDR1 MDHEN, CDR2 SYDVKM. The CDR3 runs 16 residues. The CDR3 sequence: CASSPTGADSNQPQHF. CDR3 sequence (DNA): TGTGCCAGCAGTCCCACAGGGGCGGATAGCAATCAGCCCCAGCATTTT.

Only one count was recorded for this clone. The rearrangement uses TRBV5-4 and TRBJ2-3; weak D call: TRBD2 (5 bases). The CDR3 covers 17 residues. Trimming cost V 0 bases and J 5 bases, with 19 bases left between them. From germline, CDR1 is SGHNT and CDR2 YYREEE (reference sequence). The CDR3 reads CASSLGLAVRSGDTQYF. CDR3 in DNA: TGTGCCAGCAGCTTGGGGCTAGCAGTGAGGTCAGGAGATACGCAGTATTTT.

The rearrangement uses TRBV7-6 and TRBJ1-6, with TRBD1 matching 7 bases. Germline V lookup: CDR1 SGHVS, CDR2 FNYEAQ. The length of the CDR3 is 15 residues. V shed 5 bases, J shed 10 bases, and the junction held 11 bases outside the gene matches. Here the CDR3 DNA reads TGTGCCAGCAGCCTAAACCGGGACAGCCGATCACCCCTCCACTTT. Protein product: CASSLNRDSRSPLHF.

This clone came up once. V is TRBV6-4 and J is TRBJ1-1; D unclear. Trimming took 2 bases from V and 8 from J, leaving 6 bases between them. Germline CDR1 and CDR2: MRHNA and SNTAGT. The CDR3 extends over 11 amino acids. CDR3 in amino acids: CASSDGGEAFF. For the CDR3, the DNA is TGTGCCAGCAGTGACGGAGGCGAAGCTTTCTTT.

This sequence joins TRBV27 and TRBJ1-4, with TRBD1 identical over 8 bases. CDR1 and CDR2 from the germline V gene are MNHEY and SMNVEV (reference sequence). The CDR3 runs to 15 residues. V lost 2 bases to trimming and J lost 7 bases; unmatched junction nucleotides: 6. The CDR3 DNA reads TGTGCCAGCAGTTTAAGTCCAGGGGGCTTTGAAAAACTGTTTTTT. It codes for CASSLSPGGFEKLFF.

The rearrangement links TRBV4-2 to TRBJ2-5, with 10 bases identical to TRBD2. Trimming removed 1 base from V and 0 bases from J; junction bases left unmatched: 2. The CDR3 is 16 residues long. In germline, CDR1 is LGHNA, CDR2 YNFKEQ. The CDR3 DNA reads as TGTGCCAGCAGCCAAGGGACTAGCGGAAACCAAGAGACCCAGTACTTC. Its translation is CASSQGTSGNQETQYF.

The chain employs TRBV11-2 and TRBJ2-5; TRBD2 matches at 9 bases. Gene TRBJ2-7 matches the end of the DNA better, so the J call may be wrong. The germline V gene has CDR1 SGHAT and CDR2 FQNNGV. There are 16 residues in the CDR3. CDR3 sequence reads: CASSPVGRSGGYEQYF. CDR3 nucleotide sequence: TGTGCCAGCAGCCCCGTGGGGCGGAGCGGGGGGTACGAGCAGTACTTC.

The J gene is TRBJ1-1, the V gene TRBV11-1; D ambiguous. Per germline, CDR1 SGHAT and CDR2 FQDESV (reference sequence). With 2 bases removed from V and 0 bases from J, the gap between germline ends came to 7 bases. There are 14 residues in the CDR3. This chain's CDR3 is CASSLNTMNTEAFF. The CDR3 bases are TGTGCCAGCAGCTTAAACACCATGAACACTGAAGCTTTCTTT.

This chain uses TRBV19 with TRBJ1-6, with D uncertain. The CDR3 totals 14 residues. V gave up 7 bases and J gave up 0 bases, with 7 bases separating them. Looked up from germline, CDR1 is LNHDA and CDR2 is SQIVND (reference sequence). The CDR3 bases are TGTGCCAGTACGGAGGGCTCCTATAATTCACCCCTCCACTTT. It yields the protein CASTEGSYNSPLHF.

This chain links TRBV5-1 with TRBJ1-1; TRBD1 aligns across 9 bases. Trimming removed 3 bases from V and 3 bases from J; junction bases left unmatched: 3. Germline assignment: CDR1 SGHRS and CDR2 YFSETQ. The CDR3 has 14 residues. Here the CDR3 DNA reads TGCGCCAGCAGCTCGACAGGGGGGTACACTGAAGCTTTCTTT. Amino acids: CASSSTGGYTEAFF.

This clone was seen only once. V gene TRBV10-3 combines with J gene TRBJ1-2; 10 nucleotides match TRBD1. Germline loops: CDR1 ENHRY, CDR2 SYGVKD. The CDR3 sequence is 13 residues long. The trim removed 10 bases at V and 6 bases at J, leaving 8 bases unmatched. The CDR3 DNA sequence: TGTGCCACTGACGGGACAGGGGTCAATGGCTACACCTTC. Protein sequence: CATDGTGVNGYTF.

The chain combines TRBV28 with TRBJ2-4; 14 nucleotides align to TRBD2. Germline trimming cut 4 bases from V and 3 bases from J; bases unmatched to any gene: 14. This CDR3 region has 20 residues. Germline V lookup: CDR1 MDHEN, CDR2 SYDVKM. CDR3 coding DNA: TGTGCCAGCAGTTATAGGGATCGGACTAGCGGGGGGCAGAACAAAAACATTCAGTACTTC. Its protein is CASSYRDRTSGGQNKNIQYF.

The chain couples TRBV5-1 to TRBJ2-1; 10 bases fit TRBD2. Unmatched junction bases numbered 6, after V lost 2 bases and J lost 4 bases. The CDR3 is 16 amino acids. Germline CDR1 and CDR2: SGHRS and YFSETQ. Here the CDR3 reads CASSLEPAGGYNEQFF. The CDR3 bases are TGCGCCAGCAGCTTAGAACCAGCGGGGGGGTACAATGAGCAGTTCTTC.

This clone was recorded once. The J gene is TRBJ2-3, the V gene TRBV18; maybe TRBD2 (5 bases). V dropped 3 bases and J dropped 3 bases, with 22 bases sitting between them. Germline CDR1 reads KGHSH; CDR2 reads LQKENI. The CDR3 sequence is 18 residues long. Written as DNA, the CDR3 is TGTGCCAGCTCACCCGAGGACTTTTTCCTCCGCGGGACAGATACGCAGTATTTT. Translating gives CASSPEDFFLRGTDTQYF.

The rearrangement links TRBV10-3 to TRBJ1-5; 9 bases agree with TRBD1. The CDR3 contains 15 residues. The V segment lost 6 bases and the J segment 2 bases; nucleotides outside the gene matches: 5. Looked up from germline, CDR1 is ENHRY and CDR2 is SYGVKD. The CDR3 DNA reads TGTGCCATCAGAGCGGACAGGGGTGGCAATCAGCCCCAGCATTTT. Translation: CAIRADRGGNQPQHF.

The chain is built from TRBV19 and TRBJ2-3; 7 nucleotides line up with TRBD2. V lost 3 bases, J lost 6 bases, and 9 bases stayed unmatched. CDR3 length: 15 amino acids. The germline CDR1 and CDR2 sequences are LNHDA and SQIVND (reference sequence). For the CDR3, the DNA is TGTGCCAGTAGTATGGGGGGGTGGAGTACGGATACGCAGTATTTT. Its translation is CASSMGGWSTDTQYF.

The chain uses TRBV4-1 and TRBJ1-6; TRBD1 matches at 9 bases. This CDR3 is built from 18 residues. Germline CDR1 reads MGHRA; CDR2 reads YSYEKL. After removal of 0 bases from V and 9 bases from J, the junction contained 12 bases not matched to a gene. CDR3 amino acids: CASSQERTGEGVRSPLHF. The DNA of the CDR3 is TGCGCCAGCAGCCAAGAACGGACAGGGGAGGGGGTTCGTTCACCCCTCCACTTT.

This clone has a handful of counts. V gene TRBV9 combines with J gene TRBJ2-3, with a weak D call TRBD2 (6 bases). The V gene's germline CDR1 is SGDLS and CDR2 YYNGEE. The CDR3 runs to 14 residues. The V end was cut by 2 bases, the J end by 7 bases, with 14 bases between. In DNA, the CDR3 is TGTGCCAGCAGCGTCCGCGGGGCCGGGAATACGCAGTATTTT. Its protein product is CASSVRGAGNTQYF.

The J gene is TRBJ1-3, the V gene TRBV9; D uncertain. Trimming removed 3 bases from V and 2 bases from J, with 15 bases in between. Germline values: CDR1 SGDLS, CDR2 YYNGEE. This CDR3 has 16 amino acids. CDR3 sequence reads: CASSASTGNTGNTIYF. In DNA, the CDR3 is TGTGCCAGCAGCGCCAGTACCGGGAACACTGGAAACACCATATATTTT.

The chain joins TRBV11-2 to TRBJ1-2; D remains ambiguous. V lost 0 bases and J lost 4, with 9 bases in between. Germline V gene lookup returns CDR1 SGHAT and CDR2 FQNNGV. The CDR3 runs 14 residues. The CDR3 coding sequence is TGTGCCAGCAGCTTAGATCTGCTAGTCTATGGCTACACCTTC. Translating it yields CASSLDLLVYGYTF.

This sequence joins TRBV28 and TRBJ2-7, with TRBD1 matching over 8 bases. The CDR3 has 14 amino acids. After removal of 6 bases from V and 2 bases from J, the junction contained 6 bases not matched to a gene. The V gene's germline CDR1 is MDHEN and CDR2 SYDVKM. CDR3 DNA: TGTGCCAGCAGCTCGGGACAGGTCCCCTACGAGCAGTACTTC. This sequence encodes CASSSGQVPYEQYF.

With regard to this clone: Relative to the germline gene, one junction end is altered; a read error may explain this. The chain links TRBV7-7 to TRBJ2-5; 10 nucleotides match TRBD2. CDR1 and CDR2 from the germline V gene are SSHAT and FNYEAQ (reference sequence). The CDR3 has 16 amino acids. CDR3 DNA: TGTGCTAGCAGCTTAGGGGTAGCGGGGGGACAAGAGACCCAGTACTTC. It specifies CASSLGVAGGQETQYF.

This chain connects TRBV5-8 to TRBJ2-3; no reliable D call. Germline V lookup: CDR1 SGHTS, CDR2 YDEGEE. The ends were cut back, 0 bases at V and 4 bases at J, with 6 bases in the middle. This CDR3 spans 13 amino acids. Written as DNA, the CDR3 is TGTGCCAGCAGCTTGGGGGCTGCAGATACGCAGTATTTT. Residues: CASSLGAADTQYF.

This clone was observed a few times. The rearrangement uses TRBV19 and TRBJ1-2; D not resolved. This CDR3 spans 16 amino acids. Germline values: CDR1 LNHDA, CDR2 SQIVND (reference sequence). The germline V and J ends were trimmed by 2 bases and 8 bases, with 21 bases remaining between them. The CDR3: CASSINIGLLAGGYTF. In nucleotides, the CDR3 is TGTGCCAGTAGTATAAACATCGGCCTCCTAGCCGGCGGCTACACCTTC.

The J gene is TRBJ1-6, the V gene TRBV23-1; tentatively, D is TRBD1 (5 bases). Being an ORF, TRBV23-1 has a function that is uncertain. Trimming stripped 0 bases from V and 2 bases from J, with 11 bases between. The CDR3 contains 17 residues. The CDR3 bases are TGCGCCAGCAGTCAATCGGAGCAGGGTACCTATAATTCACCCCTCCACTTT. This gives the protein CASSQSEQGTYNSPLHF.

The chain links TRBV10-3 to TRBJ1-1, with TRBD1 identical over 11 bases. CDR1 ENHRY and CDR2 SYGVKD come from the germline V gene. Trimming took 5 bases from V and 3 from J; bases not matched to a gene: 5. This CDR3 region has 15 residues. The CDR3 loop reads CAISQWDRGYTEAFF. For the CDR3, the DNA is TGTGCCATCAGTCAGTGGGACAGGGGGTACACTGAAGCTTTCTTT.

As to this clone: The identical CDR3 is also encoded by other nucleotide sequences in the sample. The chain has TRBV5-4 and TRBJ1-6; tentative D call: TRBD1 (6 bases). This CDR3 region has 13 residues. Germline CDR1 reads SGHNT; CDR2 reads YYREEE (reference sequence). Trimming took 7 bases from V and 13 from J, leaving 18 bases between them. The CDR3 protein is CASQNRAYSPLHF. The CDR3 DNA reads TGTGCCAGCCAGAACAGGGCTTACTCCCCCCTCCACTTT.

The rearrangement uses TRBV4-3 and TRBJ2-3; D ambiguous. The CDR3 has 13 residues. Germline assignment: CDR1 LGHNA and CDR2 YSLEER. The V gene lost 0 bases and the J gene lost 14 bases, with 15 bases spanning the gap. This CDR3 reads CASSQDLEPRLYF. In DNA form, the CDR3 reads TGCGCCAGCAGCCAAGATTTAGAGCCCAGGCTGTATTTT.

This chain joins TRBV5-1 and TRBJ2-7; tentatively, D is TRBD1 (5 bases). This CDR3 is built from 15 residues. Trimming removed 2 bases at V and 0 bases at J, with 12 bases between. Germline loops: CDR1 SGHRS, CDR2 YFSETQ. DNA for the CDR3: TGCGCCAGCAGCTTTTCGGACACCTACTCCTACGAGCAGTACTTC. The encoded protein is CASSFSDTYSYEQYF.

The chain joins TRBV10-3 to TRBJ1-4; 7 nucleotides match TRBD1. CDR3 length equals 13 residues. Germline assignment: CDR1 ENHRY and CDR2 SYGVKD. V was pared by 4 bases and J by 8 bases, with 4 bases of the junction left unmatched. CDR3 nucleotides: TGTGCCATCAGTGGACAACAGGGGGAAAAACTGTTTTTT. This translates into CAISGQQGEKLFF.